This TCR beta chain appears in the sequencing data of a study of cytomegalovirus exposure and HLA in healthy donors (dated by TCRdb to about 2017). Regarding the study in general: An earlier analysis of 550 to 700 of the donors reported approximately 270 Gb of sequence data and 120 million or so unique TCR beta sequences from some 180 million T cells. Class I and class II HLA loci were covered by the typing at four-digit resolution. Across some 400 genotyped donors of the cohort, an average of about 240,000 unique TCR beta nucleotide sequences per donor were sequenced, and roughly 20% of those sequences were non-productive. Roughly five DR-DQ haplotypes were handled as single units for association and clustering because linkage in the cohort was strong. Along with the roughly 610-subject first cohort, a separate validation cohort of over 90 different subjects was used. Donor age, sex, ethnicity and CMV serostatus were collected together with the repertoire data. An earlier analysis of around 580 of the donors used high-throughput TCR beta sequencing to judge whether each TCR beta V gene segment behaved as functional or pseudogenic. Of the roughly 400 genotyped donors, about 84% fell in the genetic ancestry cluster associated with self-reported Caucasian donors. An early release covering roughly 640 HLA-typed donors comprised about 290 gigabases of sequencing data and approximately 85 million unique TCR sequences. In the later analysis, no new phenotypic data were used to find candidate immune exposures; instead, reliance was placed on TCR beta sequences and their occurrence across donors. The study profiled the T cell repertoires of 500 to 800 subjects by immunosequencing and related them to cytomegalovirus serostatus. The study aimed to test whether cataloging public T cell receptors could reveal signatures of past pathogen exposure. A later genetic analysis took genome-wide SNP genotypes for 398 of the 666 donors and used that subset as a discovery cohort. A later analysis re-examined previously published TCR beta repertoires from about 700 donors and added high-resolution HLA genotyping to investigate patterns of TCR occurrence. To predict cytomegalovirus infection status, the study brought together high-throughput TCR immunosequencing, statistical association of individual TCRs with disease status, and machine learning. Every repertoire in the discovery cohort had been generated on one and the same sequencing platform. The number of typed donors differed by locus: roughly 629-640 for A, B, C, DRB1 and DQB1; 522 for DQA1; around 580 for DPA1; and around 490 for DPB1.

The cohort was made up of approximately 700 healthy bone marrow donors. At the time of sampling, every cohort member was nominally healthy, though immune exposures that went unrecorded were likely present. The donor tested CMV seropositive and was one of the 289 seropositive cohort members. Each donor provided a peripheral blood sample, and peripheral blood mononuclear cells were used for TCR beta sequencing. Genomic DNA extraction from the blood cell samples was performed with the Qiagen DNeasy Blood Extraction Kit. From a lookup of the germline V gene, CDR1 and CDR2 are KGHSH and LQKENI. From its cysteine to its phenylalanine, the CDR3 spans 17 amino acids. This entry keeps only the CDR3 DNA: 51 bases, framed from base 1. At the junction V is shortened by 6 bases and J by 1 base; bases outside the gene matches: 11. For this clone: It lacks a known antigen. No much larger clonotype is one base removed from it; base qualities were not supplied.

Broader findings and caveats from the paper: Only TCR beta chains were sequenced in this cohort, and the absence of alpha or paired-chain data limited detectable features. Across donors, most TCR sequences were observed very rarely, whereas some public TCRs were present in many individuals. It was suggested by the authors that the approach could potentially be generalized to other disease states and immunological phenotypes. Correlated functional status among segregating V segments might reflect linkage disequilibrium, but an unknown experimental factor could not be ruled out. A later genetic analysis associated a missense DCLRE1C variant with V-gene and J-gene trimming of TCR beta chains, and an independent cohort replicated the association. Because counts were too low, roughly 16 rarely observed V segments, including chromosome 9 orphons, were left out of the earlier analysis of about 620 of the donors. Broadly in line with IMGT annotations, most TCR beta V segments showed up in productive rearrangements about 90% or about 30% of the time in an earlier analysis of around 550 of the donors. Because the 87-base-pair reads could not distinguish some IMGT-functional V segments, including TRBV6-2 and TRBV6-3, those segments were excluded. Compared with the roughly 720-donor mean, donors in an Asian-associated ancestry cluster had fewer N-insertions in productive TCRs, according to a later genetic analysis. Several of the top co-occurrence clusters appeared to be linked to parvovirus B19, influenza, CMV and Epstein-Barr virus, according to a later analysis. Three of the identified cytomegalovirus-associated TCR beta chains were confirmed in vitro to be specific for cytomegalovirus antigens. Strong co-occurrence of HLA alleles, especially DR and DQ, made assigning TCR associations to individual alleles difficult. A total of 150 to 200 TCR beta chains were listed by the study as associated with cytomegalovirus. A cluster of highly shared sequence variants was judged likely to be a technical artifact of the sequencing pipeline. CMV serostatus was the only immune exposure information available for the cohort. The classifier was reported to diagnose cytomegalovirus status with high specificity and sensitivity in both the original and validation cohorts. A later analysis associated 15,000 or so TCR beta sequences with specific HLA alleles at a false discovery rate of 0.05. In a later analysis, TCR association rates were found to vary across HLA loci, with the most associated TCRs seen for DRB1 alleles and the fewest for HLA-C alleles. Sequencing depth was assumed to be roughly uniform across donors in the presence/absence analyses, though that assumption may not hold. A later analysis found that most CMV-associated TCR beta chains appeared HLA-restricted, with HLA associations seemingly driven largely by CMV exposure. A further reported finding was that TCR beta sequences accurately predicted the HLA-A and HLA-B alleles for most subjects in the first cohort. Because some donors lacked HLA typing at each locus, the association tests relied only on the typed subset. In a later analysis, HLA-associated TCR beta chains showed more clonal expansion and lower generation probabilities than non-associated chains that were equally common.

The library was obtained by the immunoSEQ multiplex PCR assay. For the multiplex PCR, a mixture combining 60 forward primers for TCR Vbeta segments and 13 reverse primers for TCR Jbeta segments was used. Amplification of the CDR3 region of rearranged TCR beta genes was performed with a multiplex PCR assay on genomic DNA. Amplified TCR beta libraries were sequenced as 87-base-pair reads on the Illumina HiSeq System. The original methods were these. A later analysis tallied roughly 78 million unique TCR beta chains across the 666 repertoires, and around 12 million of those chains were shared by two or more donors. To remove PCR and sequencing errors, raw reads were error-corrected and collapsed into unique sequences using a nearest-neighbor algorithm that merged closely related sequences. CDR3 sequences were aligned to IMGT reference sequences to assign V, D and J gene segments. For a sequence to be retained, at least a six-nucleotide match to both a V gene segment and a J gene segment was required. Rearrangements were classified as productive when the CDR3 lacked stop codons and remained in frame with V and J, and all other rearrangements were classified as non-productive. CDR3 was defined by IMGT convention, running from the second conserved V-encoded cysteine to the conserved J-encoded phenylalanine. The earlier analysis of some 600 of the donors excluded sequences that lacked an unambiguous match to a single V gene segment. In an earlier analysis of approximately 560 of the donors, a V segment was called functional when productive rearrangements were above 56.7%, and segregating when the standard deviation between donors exceeded 5%. A statistical classification framework was built for diagnosing cytomegalovirus status from the catalog of TCR beta chain sequences. A later analysis assigned V and J genes by comparing TCR nucleotide sequences with IMGT/GENE-DB human TR gene sequences. In a later analysis, CDR3 sequences and most-parsimonious VDJ recombination scenarios were assigned using the TCRdist pipeline. In a later analysis, every TCR beta chain was defined by the combination of its CDR3 amino acid sequence and its V-gene family, and reads without a unique V-gene family were dropped. A later analysis removed several hundred highly shared, low-generation-probability nucleotide sequences to deal with suspected cross-contamination and a sequencing artifact. For each public chain, a later analysis derived a clonal expansion index from normalized ranks of inferred template counts within each repertoire. In a later analysis, generation probabilities were computed using a VDJ recombination model fitted to out-of-frame rearrangements, and the results were checked against IGoR. In a later analysis, hypergeometric tests were used to score TCR-TCR, TCR-HLA and TCR-CMV co-occurrence, with a repertoire-size bias correction applied to TCR pairs. In a later analysis, false discovery rates were estimated by permuting HLA or CMV assignments 20 times. In a later analysis, co-occurring TCRs were grouped with DBSCAN, and TCRdist sequence similarity was added when clustering was performed within HLA-allele-positive subsets. Repertoires with fewer than 30,000 or more than 120,000 public chains were left out of co-occurrence clustering, as were a handful of repertoires with anomalous nucleotide sharing. The table comes from immuneACCESS by way of TCRdb, which keeps in-frame sequences with V and J called. Part of the clones is missing from these tables; in studies checked, under half for an unresolved V gene and the rest for unknown reasons. V, J and clone size were drawn from that table, and D and trimming were deduced from the DNA. Counted in this sample were approximately 280,000 clones; 86% of them appeared once. The top ten hold roughly 4% of the sample.

The TCR was taken from a man aged 40-55 years in good health and CMV-seropositive. Sequencing was carried out using PBMCs. The receptor chain draws on TRBV18 and TRBJ2-1; 8 of the junction bases match TRBD2. The nucleotides are TGTGCCAGCTCGGATGGAGGCGGGAGGCAATCCTACAATGAGCAGTTCTTC. Its protein is CASSDGGGRQSYNEQFF. Joined to the reference TRBV18 and TRBJ2-1 proteins, this CDR3 gives the full variable domain: NAGVMQNPRHLVRRRGQEARLRCSPMKGHSHVYWYRQLPEEGLKFMVYLQKENIIDESGMPKERFSAEFPKEGPSILRIQQVVRGDSAAYFCASSDGGGRQSYNEQFFGPGTRLTVL.